This note documents a single T cell receptor (beta chain) sequence. The CDR3 totals 10 residues. With 10 bases removed from V and 4 bases from J, the gap between germline ends came to 4 bases. Germline assignment: CDR1 SEHNR and CDR2 FQNEAQ (reference sequence). The data were obtained in a study of blood T cell repertoires in COVID-19. Study in general: Material from acute and convalescent COVID-19 was sourced from the United States, Italy and Spain. Sample material is recorded as cDNA or gDNA derived from T cells, B-cell-depleted T cells, or PBMCs.

Authors' analysis steps: Estimated nucleated cell counts came from reference gene primer amplification. Repertoires were generated with immunoSEQ multiplex PCR, while TCRdb's copy carries only in-frame clones and drops some. V and J calls and clone size are those listed in that table; D and trimming were worked out from the DNA. The table shows 400,000 or so clones, with 85% to 90% occurring only once. Sequences were obtained from peripheral blood. The source is a human donor in a cohort sampled during active COVID-19. The chain uses TRBV7-9 and TRBJ2-2; D is unresolved. The CDR3 sequence is CATITGELFF. As DNA, the CDR3 is TGTGCCACCATCACCGGGGAGCTGTTTTTT.